These 16 T cell receptor beta chains share one sample of origin, sequenced in a study of spatial heterogeneity in lung cancer. Findings and limits, study-wide: Mutation tallies in tumors tracked expanded intratumoral alpha and beta TCR counts.

MiXCR, applied by TCRdb to the 5' RACE reads, yields one record per CDR3 protein. The sample contains approximately 11,000 distinct CDR3 sequences, 9.5% to 13% of which appear only once. Their antigen targets remain unknown. Stated time point: sample taken at primary tumor resection. Sample: lung tumor tissue, taken at surgery. The source of these receptors is a female donor with early-stage non-small cell lung cancer.

A few counts support this clonotype. Germline is not matched at one junction end, which may reflect a read error. The rearrangement links TRBV6-1 to TRBJ1-2, with D possibly being TRBD1 (6 bases). The CDR3 loop spans 13 amino acids. Germline V gene data show CDR1 as MNHNS and CDR2 as SASEGT. The CDR3 here is CASSEYADSRSNF. The CDR3 bases are TGTGCCAGCAGTGAATACGCGGACAGCCGGAGCAACTTC.

The sample holds many counts of this clonotype. The V and J genes are TRBV7-3 and TRBJ2-2; 10 bases align to TRBD2. The length of the CDR3 is 17 residues. Germline V gene sequence: CDR1 SGHTA, CDR2 FQGTGA. With 10 bases clipped from V and 0 bases from J, the junction kept 11 bases outside the gene matches. CDR3 sequence reads: CAKGHWTSGSNTGELFF. CDR3 DNA sequence: TGTGCCAAGGGACACTGGACTAGCGGCTCGAACACCGGGGAGCTGTTTTTT.

V and J are TRBV10-3 and TRBJ2-2; D unresolved. V lost 8 bases to trimming and J lost 0 bases, with 22 bases between them. Germline loops: CDR1 ENHRY, CDR2 SYGVKD. The CDR3 runs to 18 residues. The CDR3 coding sequence is TGTGCCATCCGGTTGGGGATTCAACAAAGATCGAACACCGGGGAGCTGTTTTTT. This encodes CAIRLGIQQRSNTGELFF.

This clonotype showed up many times. The chain has TRBV6-2 or TRBV6-3 and TRBJ2-2, with D maybe TRBD2 (6 bases). Per germline, CDR1 MNHEY and CDR2 SVGEGT. This CDR3 contains 14 residues. The CDR3 loop reads CVSWDSTNTGELFF. CDR3 bases: TGTGTGTCTTGGGACTCGACGAACACCGGGGAGCTGTTTTTT.

This clonotype showed up just a few times. This chain joins TRBV6-2 or TRBV6-3 and TRBJ1-5, with D tentatively TRBD1 (6 bases). Looked up from germline, CDR1 is MNHEY and CDR2 is SVGEGT. CDR3 size: 16 residues. V lost 6 bases and J lost 0, with 15 bases in between. As DNA, the CDR3 is TGTGCCAGCAGGCGTGGCAGGGGATATAGCAATCAGCCCCAGCATTTT. As protein: CASRRGRGYSNQPQHF.

The J gene is TRBJ1-5, the V gene TRBV30; tentative D call: TRBD1 (6 bases). The CDR3 loop spans 15 amino acids. Germline V gene data show CDR1 as GTSNPN and CDR2 as SVGIG (reference sequence). V shed 3 bases and J shed 4 bases, with 16 bases lying between them. CDR3 residues: CAWRPQGQGNQPQHF. CDR3 DNA: TGTGCCTGGAGACCCCAGGGTCAGGGGAATCAGCCCCAGCATTTT.

This clonotype came up many times. The chain combines TRBV27 with TRBJ1-1, with unresolved D. CDR1 is MNHEY, CDR2 SMNVEV, per germline (reference sequence). The CDR3 is made up of 14 amino acids. Trimming stripped 5 bases from V and 2 bases from J, with 12 bases between. CDR3 nucleotide sequence: TGTGCCAGCAGTATAGGACGGCGTAACACTGAAGCTTTCTTT. This gives the protein CASSIGRRNTEAFF.

This clonotype was detected many times. The V and J genes are TRBV6-1 and TRBJ1-4; no definite D call. CDR1 and CDR2 from the germline V gene are MNHNS and SASEGT. With 4 bases removed from V and 6 bases from J, the gap between germline ends came to 9 bases. This CDR3 has 13 amino acids. CDR3 protein: CASSGRWDEKLFF. The CDR3 DNA is TGTGCCAGCAGTGGGCGTTGGGATGAAAAACTGTTTTTT.

This chain links TRBV24-1 with TRBJ1-1, with TRBD1 as a possible D gene (6 bases). Germline-derived CDR1 and CDR2 are KGHDR and SFDVKD. Trimming took 4 bases from V and 11 from J, leaving 16 bases between them. The CDR3 is 13 amino acids. The CDR3 DNA follows: TGTGCCACCAGTGAACGGGACAATCCTTGGGCTTTCTTT. Translated, it gives CATSERDNPWAFF.

This clonotype was recorded many times. The chain is built from TRBV10-3 and TRBJ2-3, with TRBD2 matching 7 bases. Unmatched junction bases numbered 7, after V lost 8 bases and J lost 2 bases. The CDR3 is 14 amino acids. Germline-derived CDR1 and CDR2 are ENHRY and SYGVKD. CDR3 sequence (DNA): TGTGCCATCGGGGTAGCGGGTGCCACAGATACGCAGTATTTT. Translation gives CAIGVAGATDTQYF.

This clonotype was seen at least ten times. One end of the junction does not line up with germline, which may come from a read error. The chain recombines TRBV9 with TRBJ2-5, with D tentatively TRBD1 (5 bases). Germline loops: CDR1 SGDLS, CDR2 YYNGEE. There are 12 residues in the CDR3. Here the CDR3 reads CASSVEWGTPEF. CDR3 in DNA: TGTGCCAGCAGCGTAGAATGGGGCACTCCGGAGTTC.

This clonotype was seen repeatedly, ten times or more. V gene TRBV18 combines with J gene TRBJ2-1; D is possibly TRBD1 (5 bases). Germline V gene sequence: CDR1 KGHSH, CDR2 LQKENI. The germline V and J ends were trimmed by 4 bases and 9 bases, with 7 bases remaining between them. This CDR3 has 11 amino acids. In nucleotides, the CDR3 is TGTGCCAGCTCACAGGGGCCTGAGCAGTTCTTC. This gives the protein CASSQGPEQFF. Filled out from reference TRBV18 and TRBJ2-1, the complete variable domain reads NAGVMQNPRHLVRRRGQEARLRCSPMKGHSHVYWYRQLPEEGLKFMVYLQKENIIDESGMPKERFSAEFPKEGPSILRIQQVVRGDSAAYFCASSQGPEQFFGPGTRLTVL.

The chain has TRBV3-1 and TRBJ2-5; TRBD2 matches 10 bases. Germline values: CDR1 LGHDT, CDR2 YNNKEL (reference sequence). The CDR3 extends over 16 amino acids. J gave up 0 bases and V 5 bases, and 6 bases lay outside the gene matches. This chain's CDR3 is CASSRMTSGYQETQYF. The CDR3 nucleotides read TGTGCCAGCAGCAGGATGACTAGCGGGTACCAAGAGACCCAGTACTTC.

V gene TRBV15 combines with J gene TRBJ1-6, with TRBD1 matching over 9 bases. V lost 5 bases to trimming and J lost 8 bases; unmatched junction nucleotides: 7. This CDR3 has 15 residues. Germline assignment: CDR1 LNHNV and CDR2 YYDKDF (reference sequence). In DNA, the CDR3 is TGTGCCACCAGCGAAGGGACAGGGATCGATTCACCCCTCCACTTT. Protein sequence: CATSEGTGIDSPLHF.

This clonotype was observed a few times. This chain connects TRBV6-2 or TRBV6-3 to TRBJ2-3, with 12 bases lining up with TRBD2. J lost 8 bases, V lost 6 bases, and 6 bases had no gene match. This CDR3 has 14 residues. From germline, CDR1 is MNHEY and CDR2 SVGEGT. The CDR3 coding sequence is TGTGCCAGCAGGTTGACTAGCGGGGGAGTTACGCAGTATTTT. Translated: CASRLTSGGVTQYF.

This clonotype occurred many times. The genes are TRBV27 and TRBJ1-1; 9 bases are a match to TRBD1. Germline CDR1 is MNHEY and CDR2 is SMNVEV (reference sequence). Trimming at V came to 3 bases and at J to 1 base, leaving 6 bases not matched to a gene. This CDR3 is built from 16 residues. Here the CDR3 DNA reads TGTGCCAGCAGTTTTATGGGGGACAGGGAGAACACTGAAGCTTTCTTT. This gives the protein CASSFMGDRENTEAFF.